This T cell receptor beta chain was obtained from a study of T cells after yellow fever vaccination. Study findings and constraints: Weaker overall, the secondary response nonetheless peaked faster (day 5 versus 15). Most clones from primary vaccination resurfaced after the booster (under 97% CD4, 88% CD8).

This clonotype was seen only a few times. Its antigen is unknown. CDR3 length equals 13 residues. The J segment lost 6 bases and the V segment lost 8 bases, leaving 6 bases of the junction unmatched. The study made its TCR cDNA through 5'RACE template switching. That step introduced a universal primer site along with UMIs. From the 5' RACE reads, TCRdb called clonotypes with MiXCR, one entry per CDR3 protein. The sample holds about 400,000 distinct CDR3 sequences, about 6.2% seen once. This receptor was obtained from a man aged 25-40 years who received the YFV17D yellow fever vaccine. The starting material was PBMCs, obtained 5 days after the yellow fever booster vaccination. The rearrangement links TRBV12-3 or TRBV12-4 to TRBJ2-1, with 8 bases matching TRBD2. The CDR3, as DNA: TGTGCCAGCTGGGGGGGACTAGTCAATGAGCAGTTCTTC. Its protein is CASWGGLVNEQFF.